This record looks at one T cell receptor (beta chain) sequence and its context. Germline assignment: CDR1 MDHEN and CDR2 SYDVKM. The CDR3 contains 15 residues. V was pared by 2 bases and J by 5 bases, with 13 bases between. The data originate from a study of blood T cell repertoires in COVID-19. Study in general: The samples span acute and convalescent COVID-19 from the United States, Italy and Spain.

Authors' data handling: Counts of nucleated cells, estimated from reference gene primer amplification, were obtained. Repertoires were generated with immunoSEQ multiplex PCR, while TCRdb's copy carries only in-frame clones and drops some. From that table come the V and J calls and clone size; the DNA was used to work out D and trimming. The data hold approximately 90,000 clones, with about 88% observed a single time. The V and J genes are TRBV28 and TRBJ1-5, with D maybe TRBD1 (5 bases). Source material: peripheral blood. The sequence came from a man aged 80 or over with active or convalescent COVID-19. CDR3 amino acids: CASSLVARDYQPQHF. The CDR3 nucleotides are TGTGCCAGCAGTTTAGTAGCCAGGGATTATCAGCCCCAGCATTTT.